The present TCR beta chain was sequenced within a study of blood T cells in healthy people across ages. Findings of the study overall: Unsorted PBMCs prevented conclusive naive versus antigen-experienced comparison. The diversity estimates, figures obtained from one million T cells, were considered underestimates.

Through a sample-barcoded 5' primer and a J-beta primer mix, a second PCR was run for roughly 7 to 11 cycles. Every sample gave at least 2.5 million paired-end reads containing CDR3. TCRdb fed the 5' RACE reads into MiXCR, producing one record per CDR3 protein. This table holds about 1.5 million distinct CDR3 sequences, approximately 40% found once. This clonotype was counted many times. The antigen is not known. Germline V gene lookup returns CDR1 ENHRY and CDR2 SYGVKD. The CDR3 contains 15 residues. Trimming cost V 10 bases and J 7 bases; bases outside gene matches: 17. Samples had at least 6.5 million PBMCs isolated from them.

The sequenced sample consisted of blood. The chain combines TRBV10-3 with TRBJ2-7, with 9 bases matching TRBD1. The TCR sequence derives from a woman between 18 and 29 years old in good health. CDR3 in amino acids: CATKTTGQGTSEQYF. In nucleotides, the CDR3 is TGTGCCACCAAGACCACGGGACAGGGAACATCGGAGCAGTACTTC.